This T cell receptor beta chain was observed in a study of long-term antiretroviral therapy in people with HIV. Whole-study results and caveats: Post-ART samples showed increased diversity that remained below transplant donor control levels. Controls exceeded HIV repertoires in CDR3 length range.

Remarks on this clone: The target antigen is unknown.

CDR3 length: 16 amino acids. V lost 2 bases to trimming and J lost 4 bases; unmatched junction nucleotides: 14. The germline V gene encodes CDR1 GTSNPN and CDR2 SVGIG (reference sequence). Sequencing relied on immunoSEQ assay v3.0, run at survey level. The sequencing target was 40,000-50,000 T-cell genomes per sample. Only in-frame clones appear in the TCRdb table, and some are missing; sequencing was by immunoSEQ multiplex PCR. The sample includes 13,000 or so clones, 65% to 85% of them seen just once. This sample comprised unsorted PBMCs, obtained 1.3 years after starting antiretroviral therapy. This sequence was found in a woman aged 18-35 years with HIV. This rearrangement joins TRBV30 to TRBJ2-7, with 7 bases identical to TRBD2. As DNA, the CDR3 is TGTGCCTGGAGTACCCCAAGGGAGGGCCGCGCGTACGAGCAGTACTTC. This sequence encodes CAWSTPREGRAYEQYF.